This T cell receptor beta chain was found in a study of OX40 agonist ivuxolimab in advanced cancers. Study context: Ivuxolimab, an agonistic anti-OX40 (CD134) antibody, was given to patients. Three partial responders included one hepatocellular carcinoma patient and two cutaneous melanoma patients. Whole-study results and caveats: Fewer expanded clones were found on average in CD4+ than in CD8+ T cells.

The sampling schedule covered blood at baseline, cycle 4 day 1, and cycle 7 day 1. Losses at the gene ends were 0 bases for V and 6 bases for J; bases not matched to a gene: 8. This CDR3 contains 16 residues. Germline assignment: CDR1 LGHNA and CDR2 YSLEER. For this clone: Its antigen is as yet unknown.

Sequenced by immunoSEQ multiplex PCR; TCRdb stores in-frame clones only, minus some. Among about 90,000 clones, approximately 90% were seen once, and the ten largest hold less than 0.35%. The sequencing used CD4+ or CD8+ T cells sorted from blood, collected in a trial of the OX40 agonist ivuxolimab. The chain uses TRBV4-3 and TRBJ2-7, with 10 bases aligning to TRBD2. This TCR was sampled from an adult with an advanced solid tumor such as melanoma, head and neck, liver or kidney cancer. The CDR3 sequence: CASSQDPSGSLSEQYF. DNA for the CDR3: TGCGCCAGCAGCCAAGATCCTAGCGGGAGCCTTAGCGAGCAGTACTTC.